A selection of T cell receptor beta chains follows, all from one sample in a study of blood T cell repertoires in COVID-19. Assay: immunoSEQ multiplex PCR; the TCRdb copy retains only in-frame clones and omits some. The sample consists of about 170,000 clones, roughly 84% of them appearing once. What was sequenced was peripheral blood. The receptors stem from a man older than 75 with COVID-19, enrolled during active disease. The CDR3 runs from the conserved cysteine through the conserved F or W. The D gene is left open where the match is weak. Clone size appears in some rows only: once, few, many, or a class for an expanded clone.

clone_size: NA; j_call: TRBJ1-6; v_call: TRBV19; d_call: NA; cdr3_nt: TGTGCCAGTAGTATCCAAGACGGCTTAGCATCACCCCTCCACTTT; cdr3_aa: CASSIQDGLASPLHF
clone_size: NA; j_call: TRBJ2-2; v_call: TRBV3-1/TRBV3-2; d_call: NA; cdr3_nt: TGTGCCAGCAGCCGACAGAACACCGGGGAGCTGTTTTTT; cdr3_aa: CASSRQNTGELFF
clone_size: NA; j_call: TRBJ1-3; v_call: TRBV18; d_call: NA; cdr3_nt: TGTGCCAGCTTACAGGGCTCTGGAAACACCATATATTTT; cdr3_aa: CASLQGSGNTIYF
clone_size: NA; j_call: TRBJ2-1; v_call: TRBV6-4; d_call: NA; cdr3_nt: TGTGCCAGCAGTGAGGACACCTACAATGAGCAGTTCTTC; cdr3_aa: CASSEDTYNEQFF
clone_size: NA; j_call: TRBJ2-1; v_call: TRBV3-1/TRBV3-2; d_call: TRBD2; cdr3_nt: TGTGCCAGCAGCCAAGAAATCGGCCTAGCGGGGTGGGATGAGCAGTTCTTC; cdr3_aa: CASSQEIGLAGWDEQFF
clone_size: NA; j_call: TRBJ2-1; v_call: TRBV18; d_call: NA; cdr3_nt: TGTGCCAGCCACAGCGGAAGGGGGAAGGCCAATGAGCAGTTCTTC; cdr3_aa: CASHSGRGKANEQFF
clone_size: once; j_call: TRBJ1-2; v_call: TRBV7-2; d_call: TRBD1; cdr3_nt: TGTGCCAGCAGCTTAGTCTTGGGGTCCCTGACAGGGATTTATGGCTACACCTTC; cdr3_aa: CASSLVLGSLTGIYGYTF
clone_size: NA; j_call: TRBJ1-6; v_call: TRBV5-1; d_call: NA; cdr3_nt: TGCGCCAGCAGCTTGGAATTGGGGGACTACTCACCCCTCCACTTT; cdr3_aa: CASSLELGDYSPLHF
clone_size: NA; j_call: TRBJ2-3; v_call: TRBV28; d_call: NA; cdr3_nt: TGTGCCAGCACCACTTCAGGAGGGACTTCTCCATATACGCAGTATTTT; cdr3_aa: CASTTSGGTSPYTQYF
clone_size: NA; j_call: TRBJ1-5; v_call: TRBV12-5; d_call: NA; cdr3_nt: TGTGCTAGTGTCCTGGGGGGGGATCAGCCCCAGCATTTT; cdr3_aa: CASVLGGDQPQHF
clone_size: once; j_call: TRBJ1-2; v_call: TRBV28; d_call: TRBD1; cdr3_nt: TGTGCCAGCAGTCTGACAGGGACCTATGGCTACACCTTC; cdr3_aa: CASSLTGTYGYTF
clone_size: NA; j_call: TRBJ2-7; v_call: TRBV7-9; d_call: NA; cdr3_nt: TGTGCCAGCAGCTTGGCCAGGTCCCACGAGCAGTACTTC; cdr3_aa: CASSLARSHEQYF
clone_size: NA; j_call: TRBJ1-5; v_call: TRBV7-2; d_call: NA; cdr3_nt: TGTGCCAGCAGTTCTGGGCCAAATCAGCCCCAGCATTTT; cdr3_aa: CASSSGPNQPQHF
clone_size: NA; j_call: TRBJ1-1; v_call: TRBV5-1; d_call: TRBD1; cdr3_nt: TGCGCCAGCAGCTTGGAGGGACAGGGGGCAACTGAAGCTTTCTTT; cdr3_aa: CASSLEGQGATEAFF
clone_size: NA; j_call: TRBJ1-5; v_call: TRBV14; d_call: NA; cdr3_nt: TGTGCCAGCAGCCAGGGCCGTTCGGAGCCCCAGCATTTT; cdr3_aa: CASSQGRSEPQHF
clone_size: NA; j_call: TRBJ1-2; v_call: TRBV7-2; d_call: NA; cdr3_nt: TGTGCCAGCAGCTTGTCCAGGCGGGACTACACCTTC; cdr3_aa: CASSLSRRDYTF
clone_size: NA; j_call: TRBJ2-7; v_call: TRBV6-5; d_call: NA; cdr3_nt: TGTGCCAGCAGAGCTACAGGGCCGTCTAGCTACGAGCAGTACTTC; cdr3_aa: CASRATGPSSYEQYF
clone_size: NA; j_call: TRBJ2-5; v_call: TRBV5-4; d_call: TRBD2; cdr3_nt: TGTGCCAGCAGCTTGGAGGGCGGGGGGTTTAAAGGGACCCAGTACTTC; cdr3_aa: CASSLEGGGFKGTQYF
clone_size: NA; j_call: TRBJ2-1; v_call: TRBV3-1/TRBV3-2; d_call: TRBD2; cdr3_nt: TGTGCCAGCAGCCGGGGACTAGCGGGGAGGGAGCAGTTCTTC; cdr3_aa: CASSRGLAGREQFF
clone_size: NA; j_call: TRBJ1-3; v_call: TRBV5-5; d_call: TRBD1; cdr3_nt: TGTGCCAGCAGCACGAGGACAGGCCACTCTGGAAACACCATATATTTT; cdr3_aa: CASSTRTGHSGNTIYF
clone_size: few; j_call: TRBJ1-1; v_call: TRBV5-1; d_call: TRBD1; cdr3_nt: TGCGCCAGCAGCCTGCTCGGGGGACAGTACACTGAAGCTTTCTTT; cdr3_aa: CASSLLGGQYTEAFF
clone_size: once; j_call: TRBJ1-2; v_call: TRBV7-9; d_call: NA; cdr3_nt: TGTGCCAGCAGCCTACAGGGTTCTAACTATGGCTACACCTTC; cdr3_aa: CASSLQGSNYGYTF
clone_size: NA; j_call: TRBJ1-5; v_call: TRBV6-2/TRBV6-3; d_call: NA; cdr3_nt: TGTGCCAGCAGTTACAAACAGGGCTGGAGTCAGCCCCAGCATTTT; cdr3_aa: CASSYKQGWSQPQHF
clone_size: NA; j_call: TRBJ1-2; v_call: TRBV19; d_call: NA; cdr3_nt: TGTGCCAGTAGTATTAGACTGAGCCAGAAGGCAAATGGCTACACCTTC; cdr3_aa: CASSIRLSQKANGYTF
clone_size: NA; j_call: TRBJ1-4; v_call: TRBV14; d_call: TRBD1; cdr3_nt: TGTGCCAGCAGCCCCCGACAGGGAGCAACTAATGAAAAACTGTTTTTT; cdr3_aa: CASSPRQGATNEKLFF
clone_size: NA; j_call: TRBJ2-1; v_call: TRBV11-3; d_call: TRBD1; cdr3_nt: TGTGCCAGCAGCCTACTGGGACAGGGGGCCCGCGAGCAGTTCTTC; cdr3_aa: CASSLLGQGAREQFF
clone_size: NA; j_call: TRBJ2-2; v_call: TRBV10-1; d_call: TRBD2; cdr3_nt: TGCGCCAGCAGTGCAGGGACTAGCGGTCCCGGGGAGCTGTTTTTT; cdr3_aa: CASSAGTSGPGELFF
clone_size: NA; j_call: TRBJ2-5; v_call: TRBV7-8; d_call: TRBD1; cdr3_nt: TGTGCCAGCAGCTTCGGACAGGGTCAAGAGACCCAGTACTTC; cdr3_aa: CASSFGQGQETQYF
clone_size: NA; j_call: TRBJ1-2; v_call: TRBV7-2; d_call: NA; cdr3_nt: TGTGCCAGCAGCTTAGTCAGGAATGGCTACACCTTC; cdr3_aa: CASSLVRNGYTF
clone_size: NA; j_call: TRBJ2-7; v_call: TRBV3-1/TRBV3-2; d_call: TRBD2; cdr3_nt: TGTGCCAGCAGCTCACGGACTAGCGGGTACGAGCAGTACTTC; cdr3_aa: CASSSRTSGYEQYF
clone_size: NA; j_call: TRBJ2-5; v_call: TRBV4-1; d_call: NA; cdr3_nt: TGCGCCAGCAGCCAAGAGGGCCCCGGGCGGGGGCTCGCGGAGACCCAGTACTTC; cdr3_aa: CASSQEGPGRGLAETQYF
clone_size: NA; j_call: TRBJ2-3; v_call: TRBV5-1; d_call: NA; cdr3_nt: TGCGCCAGCAGCTTGGCGGTGGGGCTTAAGACAGATACGCAGTATTTT; cdr3_aa: CASSLAVGLKTDTQYF
clone_size: NA; j_call: TRBJ1-2; v_call: TRBV3-1/TRBV3-2; d_call: TRBD1; cdr3_nt: TGTGCCAGCAGCCAAGTAGGCAGGGGGAATGGCTACACCTTC; cdr3_aa: CASSQVGRGNGYTF
clone_size: NA; j_call: TRBJ2-5; v_call: TRBV5-1; d_call: NA; cdr3_nt: TGCGCCAGCAGCTTGGGGAAGGGAGGCCAAGAGACCCAGTACTTC; cdr3_aa: CASSLGKGGQETQYF
clone_size: NA; j_call: TRBJ2-1; v_call: TRBV7-9; d_call: TRBD2; cdr3_nt: TGTGCCAGCAGCTCCAAAACTAGCGGGGGACTCTCCTACAATGAGCAGTTCTTC; cdr3_aa: CASSSKTSGGLSYNEQFF
clone_size: NA; j_call: TRBJ1-6; v_call: TRBV29-1; d_call: TRBD1; cdr3_nt: TGCAGCGCACGGACAGGGGGTTTGTTTGATTCACCCCTCCACTTT; cdr3_aa: CSARTGGLFDSPLHF
clone_size: NA; j_call: TRBJ1-5; v_call: TRBV2; d_call: NA; cdr3_nt: TGTGCCAGCAGTCCACAGGTGAATCAGCCCCAGCATTTT; cdr3_aa: CASSPQVNQPQHF
clone_size: NA; j_call: TRBJ1-5; v_call: TRBV5-8; d_call: NA; cdr3_nt: TGTGCCAGCAGCCTTGGCAATAGCAATCAGCCCCAGCATTTT; cdr3_aa: CASSLGNSNQPQHF
clone_size: NA; j_call: TRBJ1-2; v_call: TRBV28; d_call: NA; cdr3_nt: TGTGCCAGCAGTTCCATAATGGGGGCAGCGTATAACTATGGCTACACCTTC; cdr3_aa: CASSSIMGAAYNYGYTF
clone_size: NA; j_call: TRBJ1-2; v_call: TRBV6-5; d_call: TRBD1; cdr3_nt: TGTGCCACCCTGAAGGGGGACAGGTGGGGCTACACCTTC; cdr3_aa: CATLKGDRWGYTF
clone_size: NA; j_call: TRBJ1-5; v_call: TRBV27; d_call: TRBD1; cdr3_nt: TGTGCCAGCAGTGTACTACAGGGGAATCAGCCCCAGCATTTT; cdr3_aa: CASSVLQGNQPQHF
clone_size: NA; j_call: TRBJ2-2; v_call: TRBV5-1; d_call: TRBD1; cdr3_nt: TGCGCCAGCAGCCCAGGACAGGGGGCTAGTTCCGGGGAGCTGTTTTTT; cdr3_aa: CASSPGQGASSGELFF
clone_size: NA; j_call: TRBJ2-2; v_call: TRBV5-5; d_call: NA; cdr3_nt: TGTGCCAGCAGCTTGGTTCTCACCGGGGAGCTGTTTTTT; cdr3_aa: CASSLVLTGELFF
clone_size: NA; j_call: TRBJ1-5; v_call: TRBV7-9; d_call: NA; cdr3_nt: TGTGCCAGCAGCTTCTACAATCAGCCCCAGCATTTT; cdr3_aa: CASSFYNQPQHF
clone_size: NA; j_call: TRBJ2-5; v_call: TRBV7-2; d_call: NA; cdr3_nt: TGTGCCAGCAGCTTAGCGGCAGGGATAGAGACCCAGTACTTC; cdr3_aa: CASSLAAGIETQYF
clone_size: NA; j_call: TRBJ1-3; v_call: TRBV11-3; d_call: TRBD1; cdr3_nt: TGTGCCAGCAGCTTAGAGGAGACAGGGGCTGGAAACACCATATATTTT; cdr3_aa: CASSLEETGAGNTIYF
clone_size: NA; j_call: TRBJ2-5; v_call: TRBV20-1; d_call: NA; cdr3_nt: TGCAGTGCTAGTTCAGGGGCCAGGGAGACCCAGTACTTC; cdr3_aa: CSASSGARETQYF
clone_size: NA; j_call: TRBJ1-4; v_call: TRBV2; d_call: NA; cdr3_nt: TGTGCCAGCAGTTTGACAGCTATTAATGAAAAACTGTTTTTT; cdr3_aa: CASSLTAINEKLFF
clone_size: NA; j_call: TRBJ2-5; v_call: TRBV3-1/TRBV3-2; d_call: TRBD2; cdr3_nt: TGTGCCAGCAGCCTACTGGCTAGCGGGAGACAGACCCAGTACTTC; cdr3_aa: CASSLLASGRQTQYF
clone_size: NA; j_call: TRBJ2-5; v_call: TRBV10-3; d_call: TRBD2; cdr3_nt: TGTGCCATCAGTGCGAGCGGGGGGGAAGAGACCCAGTACTTC; cdr3_aa: CAISASGGEETQYF
clone_size: NA; j_call: TRBJ1-1; v_call: TRBV2; d_call: NA; cdr3_nt: TGTGCCAGCAGTGGTTCGGGGGTCGGAGCTTTCTTT; cdr3_aa: CASSGSGVGAFF
clone_size: NA; j_call: TRBJ2-7; v_call: TRBV5-1; d_call: NA; cdr3_nt: TGCGCCAGCACTCCGGCGGTGGGGGCAATGGTAAACGAGCAGTACTTC; cdr3_aa: CASTPAVGAMVNEQYF